Listed below are T cell receptor beta chains from one sample, sequenced in a study of neurological immune-mediated disorders. TCRdb re-called the 5' RACE reads with MiXCR, one entry per CDR3 protein. The sample yields roughly 60,000 distinct CDR3 sequences, around 3.5% seen once. Sequencing was carried out using PBMCs. The receptors derive from a woman younger than 45 with multiple sclerosis. Each CDR3 is given with its conserved first and last residue. A D gene is named only where the DNA matches it firmly. Clone size appears in some rows only: once, few, many, or a class for an expanded clone.

>many|TRBD1|TRBV7-6|TRBJ1-1
TGTGCCAGCAGCTTAGTTTGGACTCCGGGACAGGGTGTGAACACTGAAGCTTTCTTT
CASSLVWTPGQGVNTEAFF
>few|TRBD2|TRBV7-2|TRBJ2-7
TGTGCCAGCAGCATCCTCCTAGCGGGGCCTTCCTACGAGCAGTACTTC
CASSILLAGPSYEQYF
>many|-|TRBV6-2/TRBV6-3|TRBJ1-1
TGTGCCAGCAGTTACCACGGTATGAACACTGAAGCTTTCTTT
CASSYHGMNTEAFF
>-|-|TRBV20-1|TRBJ1-5
TGCAGTGCTAGAGAGGAAAGTTATCAGCCCCAGCATTTT
CSAREESYQPQHF
>many|-|TRBV5-1|TRBJ1-6
TGCGCCAGCAGCTCTGCAGGGGCTAATTCACCCCTCAACTTT
CASSSAGANSPLNF
>few|-|TRBV20-1|TRBJ2-1
TGCAGTGCTAGTCCCCCTAGCTCCTACAATGAGCAGTTCTTC
CSASPPSSYNEQFF
>many|TRBD1|TRBV14|TRBJ1-4
TGTGCCAGCAGCCACGGGACAGAACCCGAAAAACTGTTTTTT
CASSHGTEPEKLFF
>many|TRBD1|TRBV5-1|TRBJ1-1
TGCGCCAGCAGCTCCAGAGGGACAGAGAACACTGAAGCTTTCTTT
CASSSRGTENTEAFF
>many|TRBD2|TRBV28|TRBJ2-5
TGTGCCAGCAGTCAAATAGCGGGAGGGGTGGAGACCCAGTACTTC
CASSQIAGGVETQYF
>many|-|TRBV5-1|TRBJ1-4
TGCGCCAGCAGCATGGGCAGTGCGGAAAAACTGTTTTTT
CASSMGSAEKLFF
>-|TRBD2|TRBV5-1|TRBJ2-1
TGCGCCAGCAGCTTGGACCTAGCGGGAGGTAAGGAGCAGTTCTTC
CASSLDLAGGKEQFF
>many|TRBD1|TRBV5-1|TRBJ1-6
TGCGCCAGCAGCTTGGCTGAAGGGGGCGTTTCACCCCTCCACTTT
CASSLAEGGVSPLHF
>many|TRBD1|TRBV5-6|TRBJ1-4
TGTGCCAGCAGCTTCGGACAGGGAAGCGAAAAACTGTTTTTT
CASSFGQGSEKLFF
>many|-|TRBV6-6|TRBJ1-1
TGTGCCAGCAGTACACTAGCCGGGACTGAAGCTTTCTTT
CASSTLAGTEAFF
>many|-|TRBV15|TRBJ1-5
TGTGCCACCAGCAGAGTTCTCTTCCAGGGTTCCCAGCATTTT
CATSRVLFQGSQHF
>many|TRBD1|TRBV7-9|TRBJ1-6
TGTGCCAGCAGCTCGACAGGGACTAATTCACCCCTCCACTTT
CASSSTGTNSPLHF
>many|TRBD1|TRBV12-3/TRBV12-4|TRBJ1-6
TGTGCCAGCAGCAGGGGGGGAAATAATTCACCCCTCAACTTT
CASSRGGNNSPLNF
>many|-|TRBV15|TRBJ2-2
TGTGCCACCAGCAGAGATCCCACCGGGGAGCTGTTTTTT
CATSRDPTGELFF
>many|-|TRBV3-1|TRBJ2-7
TGTGCCAGCAGCCAAGATATGGGACAACTCTACGAGCAGTACTTC
CASSQDMGQLYEQYF
>many|-|TRBV11-2|TRBJ1-1
TGTGCCAGCAGCTTATTAGCCGGGACAAACACTGAAGCTTTCTTT
CASSLLAGTNTEAFF
>-|TRBD1|TRBV2|TRBJ2-2
TGTGCCAGCAGGGCCCTGGACAGGGTGAACACCGGGGAGCTGTTTTTT
CASRALDRVNTGELFF
>many|-|TRBV6-6|TRBJ1-4
TGTGCCAGCAGTTACCCACCATTCGGGGCGGCGAGGTGGAAACTGTTTTTT
CASSYPPFGAARWKLFF
>many|TRBD2|TRBV20-1|TRBJ2-1
TGCAGTGCTAGAGATGGAATCGGGGCGGGAGGGCTCGGCAATGAGCAGTTCTTC
CSARDGIGAGGLGNEQFF
>few|-|TRBV7-2|TRBJ1-2
TGTGCCAGCAGCTCCCATCAGAGTCGCCTCTATGGCTACACCTTC
CASSSHQSRLYGYTF
>medium-sized|TRBD1|TRBV4-1|TRBJ1-2
TGCGCCAGCAGCCAAGTTGGGGACAGCTATGGCTACACCTTC
CASSQVGDSYGYTF
>many|-|TRBV20-1|TRBJ2-1
TGCAGTGCTAGAGCTAGGGCCTACAATGAGCAGTTCTTC
CSARARAYNEQFF
>many|TRBD1|TRBV20-1|TRBJ1-1
TGCAGTGCTAGGTGGGACAGGGTGGGTGAAGCTTTCTTT
CSARWDRVGEAFF
>many|-|TRBV28|TRBJ1-1
TGTGCCAGCAGTTTTGCGGGGAACACTGAAGCTTTCTTT
CASSFAGNTEAFF
>many|-|TRBV7-2|TRBJ2-1
TGTGCCAGCAGGAAACAGGGAATCCCCTACAATGAGCAGTTCTTC
CASRKQGIPYNEQFF
>many|TRBD1|TRBV5-1|TRBJ1-2
TGCGCCAGCAGCGCCGGGACAGGGGACTATGGCTACACCTTC
CASSAGTGDYGYTF
>many|-|TRBV7-2|TRBJ2-1
TGTGCCAGCAGCCTTCCGTCGGCTCCTCCAGTGCAGTTCTTC
CASSLPSAPPVQFF
>many|-|TRBV5-1|TRBJ2-7
TGCGCCAGCAGCCCAGGGGTCCTGGGGGCCGAGCAGTACTTC
CASSPGVLGAEQYF
>many|TRBD2|TRBV29-1|TRBJ2-1
TGCAGCGCCTCGAGAGCGGGAGGCAATGAGCAGTTCTTC
CSASRAGGNEQFF
>many|TRBD1|TRBV5-1|TRBJ2-2
TGCGCCAGCGCGCCCGGGACAGGGGCAAACGGGGAGCTGTTTTTT
CASAPGTGANGELFF
>many|-|TRBV14|TRBJ2-7
TGTGCCAGCAGCCCAATCGGGGGAGAATACTACGAGCAGTACTTC
CASSPIGGEYYEQYF
>many|-|TRBV4-1|TRBJ2-1
TGCGCCAGCAGCCAAGTGAGCCAGGGGCACGAAAATGAGCAGTTCTTC
CASSQVSQGHENEQFF
>many|-|TRBV20-1|TRBJ1-4
TGCAGTGCCCCCACGGGGGGAGGGCGAGCTAATGAAAAACTGTTTTTT
CSAPTGGGRANEKLFF
>-|TRBD2|TRBV24-1|TRBJ2-1
TGTGCCACCAGTGACTCTAGCGGGAGTGGTGTTGAGCAGTTCTTC
CATSDSSGSGVEQFF
>few|TRBD1|TRBV11-2|TRBJ2-6
TGTGCCAGCAGCTTAGATCTTAGGACAGGGAGGTTCGGGGCCAACGTCCTGACTTTC
CASSLDLRTGRFGANVLTF
>many|-|TRBV5-1|TRBJ1-2
TGCGCCAGCAGCGCGGATAAGGGCCACTATGGCTACACCTTC
CASSADKGHYGYTF
>many|TRBD1|TRBV7-2|TRBJ2-5
TGTGCCAGCAGCTCCCGGGACAGGCCCGAAGAGACCCAGTACTTC
CASSSRDRPEETQYF
>-|-|TRBV12-3/TRBV12-4|TRBJ1-3
TGTGCCAGCAGTTTCGATTTTTTAGGTGTCGGAAACACCATATATTTT
CASSFDFLGVGNTIYF
>many|-|TRBV29-1|TRBJ2-6
TGCAGCGTCTATGGGGTGAGGGAACCCTCTGGGGCCAACGTCCTGACTTTC
CSVYGVREPSGANVLTF
>many|-|TRBV3-1|TRBJ2-1
TGTGCCAGCAGCCATAGATCCGACTCCTACAATGAGCAGTTCTTC
CASSHRSDSYNEQFF
>many|TRBD2|TRBV5-1|TRBJ2-3
TGCGCCAGCAGCACCCAGCGGGGGGGCTGGGCAGATACGCAGTATTTT
CASSTQRGGWADTQYF
>-|TRBD2|TRBV6-5|TRBJ2-7
TGTGCCAGCAGTTACCATCTCTTGGCGGGAGTCGCCTACGAGCAGTACTTC
CASSYHLLAGVAYEQYF
>many|TRBD2|TRBV9|TRBJ2-1
TGTGCCAGCAGCTCTAAGACTAGCGGGGGAGGCAATGAGCAGTTCTTC
CASSSKTSGGGNEQFF
>many|TRBD1|TRBV3-1|TRBJ1-1
TGTGCCAGCAGCCAGGCGGGACAGGGGACTTCTGAAGCTTTCTTT
CASSQAGQGTSEAFF
>many|-|TRBV25-1|TRBJ2-1
TGTGCCAGCAGTTTCTCTTCAAATGAGCAGTTCTTC
CASSFSSNEQFF
>few|-|TRBV7-9|TRBJ2-7
TGTGCCAGCAGCTTAGGTGTGGGCAGCTATGAGCAGTACTTC
CASSLGVGSYEQYF
>many|-|TRBV5-1|TRBJ2-2
TGCGCCAGCAGCTTAAACAGGGCATCCAACACCGGGGAGCTGTTTTTT
CASSLNRASNTGELFF